This T cell receptor (beta chain) was sequenced in a study of T-cell reconstitution after alpha-beta-depleted transplantation in children. General study results and limits: Diversity and T-cell counts at one year after transplant derived mostly from new T cells. There were some patients whose high TCRbeta diversity at day 60 came from surviving recipient T cells and thymic progenitors. About two months after transplant, alpha-beta T cells reportedly came from several hundred expanded graft clones.

Points on this clonotype: What it binds is unknown.

The CDR3 is 16 residues long. The V segment lost 3 bases and the J segment 6 bases; nucleotides outside the gene matches: 9. Per the germline V gene, CDR1 is LNHNV and CDR2 is YYDKDF (reference sequence). The TCRbeta library was prepared with unique molecular identifiers. In TCRdb, the PCR reads were re-called with MiXCR into one record per CDR3 protein. Here the sample spans about 830,000 distinct CDR3 sequences, around 15% being singletons. The rearrangement links TRBV15 to TRBJ2-3, with TRBD2 identical over 10 bases. The input for sequencing was PBMCs, mostly from graft donor cells, taken 360 days after TCRalphabeta/CD19-depleted stem cell transplant. This TCR derives from a male patient younger than 18 who had a stem cell transplant for acute lymphoblastic leukemia, so the T cells may come from the graft donor. The CDR3 spells CATSSGAGGPGDTQYF. CDR3 nucleotides: TGTGCCACCAGCAGTGGAGCGGGAGGGCCAGGGGATACGCAGTATTTT. The whole variable domain, remainder taken from reference TRBV15 and TRBJ2-3, is DAMVIQNPRYQVTQFGKPVTLSCSQTLNHNVMYWYQQKSSQAPKLLFHYYDKDFNNEADTPDNFQSRRPNTSFCFLDIRSPGLGDTAMYLCATSSGAGGPGDTQYFGPGTRLTVL.